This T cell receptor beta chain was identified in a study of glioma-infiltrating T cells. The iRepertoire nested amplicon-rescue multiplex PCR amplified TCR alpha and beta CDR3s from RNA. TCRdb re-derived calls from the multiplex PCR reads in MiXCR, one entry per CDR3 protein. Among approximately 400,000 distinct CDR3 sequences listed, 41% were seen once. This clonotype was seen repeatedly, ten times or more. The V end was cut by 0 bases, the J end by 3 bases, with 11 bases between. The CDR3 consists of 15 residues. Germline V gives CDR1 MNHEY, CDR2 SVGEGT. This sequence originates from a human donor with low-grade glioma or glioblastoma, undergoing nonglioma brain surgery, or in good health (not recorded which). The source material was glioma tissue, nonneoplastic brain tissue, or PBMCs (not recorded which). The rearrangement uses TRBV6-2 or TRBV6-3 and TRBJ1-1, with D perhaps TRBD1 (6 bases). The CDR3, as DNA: TGTGCCAGCAGTTACTCGACAGGAGAGGACACTGAAGCTTTCTTT. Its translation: CASSYSTGEDTEAFF.